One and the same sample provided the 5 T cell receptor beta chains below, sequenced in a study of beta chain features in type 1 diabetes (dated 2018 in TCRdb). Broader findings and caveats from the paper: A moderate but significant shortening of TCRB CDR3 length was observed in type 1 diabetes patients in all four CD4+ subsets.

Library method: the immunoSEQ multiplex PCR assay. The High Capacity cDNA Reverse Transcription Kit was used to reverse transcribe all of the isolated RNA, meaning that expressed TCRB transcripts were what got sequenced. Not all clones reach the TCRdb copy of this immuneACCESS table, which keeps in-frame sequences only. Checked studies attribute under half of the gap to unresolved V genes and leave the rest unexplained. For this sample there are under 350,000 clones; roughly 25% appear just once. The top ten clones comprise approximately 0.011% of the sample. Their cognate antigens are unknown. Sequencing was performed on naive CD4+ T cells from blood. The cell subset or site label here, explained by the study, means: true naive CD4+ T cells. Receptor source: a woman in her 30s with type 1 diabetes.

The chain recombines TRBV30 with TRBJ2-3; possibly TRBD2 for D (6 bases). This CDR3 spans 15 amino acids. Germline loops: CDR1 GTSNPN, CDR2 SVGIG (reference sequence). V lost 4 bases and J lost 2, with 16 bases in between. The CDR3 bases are TGTGCCTGGATGGGCGGGATACCCCCCACAGATACGCAGTATTTT. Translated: CAWMGGIPPTDTQYF.

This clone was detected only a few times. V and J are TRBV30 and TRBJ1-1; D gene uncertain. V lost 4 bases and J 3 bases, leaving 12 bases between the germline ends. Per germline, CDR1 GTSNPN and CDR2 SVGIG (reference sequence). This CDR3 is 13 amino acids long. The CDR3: CAWNPISDTEAFF. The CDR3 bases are TGTGCCTGGAACCCGATATCGGACACTGAAGCTTTCTTT.

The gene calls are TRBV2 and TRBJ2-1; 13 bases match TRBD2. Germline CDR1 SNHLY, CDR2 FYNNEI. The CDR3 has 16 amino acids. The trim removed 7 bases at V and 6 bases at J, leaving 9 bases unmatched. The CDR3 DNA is TGTGCCAGCACTGGGACTAGCGGGATTCGGGGCAATGAGCAGTTCTTC. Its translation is CASTGTSGIRGNEQFF.

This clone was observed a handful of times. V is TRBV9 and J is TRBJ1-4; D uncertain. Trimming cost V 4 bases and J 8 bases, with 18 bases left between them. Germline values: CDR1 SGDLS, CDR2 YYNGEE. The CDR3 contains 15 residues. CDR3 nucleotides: TGTGCCAGCAGCCCGAGCGCAGTCCGCGAAGAAAAACTGTTTTTT. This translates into CASSPSAVREEKLFF. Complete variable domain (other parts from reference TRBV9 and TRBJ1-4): DSGVTQTPKHLITATGQRVTLRCSPRSGDLSVYWYQQSLDQGLQFLIQYYNGEERAKGNILERFSAQQFPDLHSELNLSSLELGDSALYFCASSPSAVREEKLFFGSGTQLSVL.

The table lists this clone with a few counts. The DNA for the CDR3 is TGTGCCAGCAGTGAATTTTCTAGCGGGCCGCACAATGAGCAGTTCTTC. Amino acids: CASSEFSSGPHNEQFF. The chain couples TRBV6-1 to TRBJ2-1; 8 nucleotides align to TRBD2. CDR1 and CDR2 from the germline V gene are MNHNS and SASEGT. The CDR3 sequence is 16 residues long. The V and J ends lost 2 bases and 5 bases, in that order; junction bases with no gene match: 8.